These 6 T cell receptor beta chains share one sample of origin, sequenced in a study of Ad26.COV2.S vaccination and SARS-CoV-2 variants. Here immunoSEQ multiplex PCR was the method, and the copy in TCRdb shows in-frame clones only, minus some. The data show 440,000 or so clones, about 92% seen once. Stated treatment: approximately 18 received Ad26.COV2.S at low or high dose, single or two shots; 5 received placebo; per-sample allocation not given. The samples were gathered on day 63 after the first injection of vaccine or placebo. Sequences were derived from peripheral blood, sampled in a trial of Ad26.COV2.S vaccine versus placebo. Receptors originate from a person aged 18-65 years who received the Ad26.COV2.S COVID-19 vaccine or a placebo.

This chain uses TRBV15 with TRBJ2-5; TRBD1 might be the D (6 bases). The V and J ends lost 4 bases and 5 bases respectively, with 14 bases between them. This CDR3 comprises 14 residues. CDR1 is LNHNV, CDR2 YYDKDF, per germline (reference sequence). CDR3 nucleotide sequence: TGTGCCACCAGCACCGGCGGAGGACAGGAGACCCAGTACTTC. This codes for CATSTGGGQETQYF.

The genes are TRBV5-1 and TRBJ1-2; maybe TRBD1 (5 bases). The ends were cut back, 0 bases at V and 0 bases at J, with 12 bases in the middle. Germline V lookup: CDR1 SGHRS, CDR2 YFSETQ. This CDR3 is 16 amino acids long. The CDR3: CASSLGYRQTNYGYTF. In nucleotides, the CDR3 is TGCGCCAGCAGCTTGGGATACAGACAGACTAACTATGGCTACACCTTC. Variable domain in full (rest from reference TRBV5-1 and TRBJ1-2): KAGVTQTPRYLIKTRGQQVTLSCSPISGHRSVSWYQQTPGQGLQFLFEYFSETQRNKGNFPGRFSGRQFSNSRSEMNVSTLELGDSALYLCASSLGYRQTNYGYTFGSGTRLTVV.

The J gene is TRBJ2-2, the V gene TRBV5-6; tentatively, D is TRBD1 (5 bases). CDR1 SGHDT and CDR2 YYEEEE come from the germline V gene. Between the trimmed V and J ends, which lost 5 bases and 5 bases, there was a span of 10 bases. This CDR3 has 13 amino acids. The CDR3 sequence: CASSYTGTGELFF. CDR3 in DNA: TGTGCCAGCAGTTATACAGGAACCGGGGAGCTGTTTTTT.

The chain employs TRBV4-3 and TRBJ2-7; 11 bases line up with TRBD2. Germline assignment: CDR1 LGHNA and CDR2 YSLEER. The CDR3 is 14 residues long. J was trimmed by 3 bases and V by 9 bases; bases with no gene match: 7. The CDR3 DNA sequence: TGCGCCAGTCTAGCGGGAGGATTTCTCTACGAGCAGTACTTC. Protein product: CASLAGGFLYEQYF.

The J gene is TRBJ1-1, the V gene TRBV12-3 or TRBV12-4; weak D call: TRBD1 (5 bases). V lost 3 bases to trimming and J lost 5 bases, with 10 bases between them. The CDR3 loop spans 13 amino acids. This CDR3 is CASSLAGRTEAFF. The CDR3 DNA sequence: TGTGCCAGCAGTTTGGCAGGGAGGACTGAAGCTTTCTTT.

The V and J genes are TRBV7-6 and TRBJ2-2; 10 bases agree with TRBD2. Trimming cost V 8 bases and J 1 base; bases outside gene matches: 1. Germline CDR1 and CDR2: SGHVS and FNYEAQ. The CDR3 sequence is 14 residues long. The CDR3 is CASRTSGNTGELFF. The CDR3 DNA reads TGTGCCAGCCGGACTAGCGGGAACACCGGGGAGCTGTTTTTT.